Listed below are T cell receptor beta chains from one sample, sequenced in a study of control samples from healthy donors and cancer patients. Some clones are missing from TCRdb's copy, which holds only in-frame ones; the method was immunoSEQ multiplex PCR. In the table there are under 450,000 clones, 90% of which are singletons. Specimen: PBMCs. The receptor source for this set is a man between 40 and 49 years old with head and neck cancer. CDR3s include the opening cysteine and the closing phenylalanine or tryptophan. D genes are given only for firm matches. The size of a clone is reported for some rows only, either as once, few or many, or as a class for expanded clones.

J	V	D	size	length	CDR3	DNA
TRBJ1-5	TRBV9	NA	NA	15	CASSVAGGSNQPQHF	TGTGCCAGCAGCGTAGCGGGGGGTAGCAATCAGCCCCAGCATTTT
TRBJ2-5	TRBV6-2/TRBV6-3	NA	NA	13	CASSLDTAETQYF	TGTGCCAGCAGTTTAGATACGGCAGAGACCCAGTACTTC
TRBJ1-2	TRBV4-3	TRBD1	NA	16	CASSQPGQVANYGYTF	TGCGCCAGCAGCCAACCAGGACAGGTTGCCAACTATGGCTACACCTTC
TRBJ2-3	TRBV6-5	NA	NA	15	CATYRTIQVGDTQYF	TGTGCCACGTACCGGACCATCCAGGTCGGAGATACGCAGTATTTT
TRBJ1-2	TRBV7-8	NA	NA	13	CASSLSPTDGYTF	TGTGCCAGCAGCTTATCCCCGACTGATGGCTACACCTTC
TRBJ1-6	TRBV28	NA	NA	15	CASRSRRSYNSPLHF	TGTGCCAGTCGTTCCCGGAGGTCCTATAATTCACCCCTCCACTTT
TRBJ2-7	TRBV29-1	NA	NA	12	CSGTGPDYEQYF	TGCAGCGGGACCGGGCCCGACTACGAGCAGTACTTC
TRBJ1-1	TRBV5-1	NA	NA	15	CASSLTQSPDTEAFF	TGCGCCAGCAGCTTGACCCAAAGTCCGGACACTGAAGCTTTCTTT
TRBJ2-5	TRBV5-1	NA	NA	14	CASSLSGIGETQYF	TGCGCCAGCAGCTTGTCAGGGATAGGGGAGACCCAGTACTTC
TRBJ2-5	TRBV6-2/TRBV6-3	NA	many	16	CASSYSVGQGGETQYF	TGTGCCAGCAGTTACAGCGTTGGTCAGGGTGGGGAGACCCAGTACTTC
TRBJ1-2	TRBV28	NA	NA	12	CASSLPPRGYTF	TGTGCCAGCAGTTTGCCCCCACGTGGCTACACCTTC
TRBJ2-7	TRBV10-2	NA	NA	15	CASSESPGQAYEQYF	TGCGCCAGCAGTGAGTCACCAGGGCAGGCCTACGAGCAGTACTTC
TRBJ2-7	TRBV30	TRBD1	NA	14	CAWQITTGVREQYF	TGTGCCTGGCAGATCACCACAGGGGTCCGAGAGCAGTACTTC
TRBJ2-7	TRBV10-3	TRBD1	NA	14	CAISDETGVHEQYF	TGTGCCATCAGTGACGAGACAGGGGTCCACGAGCAGTACTTC
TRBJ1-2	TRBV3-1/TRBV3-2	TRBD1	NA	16	CASSQKGQGVIYGYTF	TGTGCCAGCAGCCAAAAAGGACAGGGTGTTATCTATGGCTACACCTTC
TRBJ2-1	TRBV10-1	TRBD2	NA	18	CASSAAGLAGGPKNEQFF	TGCGCCAGCAGTGCGGCGGGACTAGCGGGAGGGCCGAAAAATGAGCAGTTCTTC
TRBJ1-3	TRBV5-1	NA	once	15	CASSVGTPPGNTIYF	TGCGCCAGCAGCGTCGGGACTCCTCCTGGAAACACCATATATTTT
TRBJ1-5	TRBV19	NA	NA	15	CASSNRDGGNQPQHF	TGTGCCAGTAGTAACCGGGACGGAGGCAATCAGCCCCAGCATTTT
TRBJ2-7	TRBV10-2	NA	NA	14	CASSDGGSSYEQYF	TGCGCCAGCAGTGATGGTGGGTCCTCCTACGAGCAGTACTTC
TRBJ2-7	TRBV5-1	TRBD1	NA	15	CASSHNTGAYYEQYF	TGCGCCAGCTCGCACAACACAGGGGCCTACTACGAGCAGTACTTC
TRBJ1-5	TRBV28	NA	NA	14	CASKFPAYNQPQHF	TGTGCCAGCAAGTTTCCAGCTTACAATCAGCCCCAGCATTTT
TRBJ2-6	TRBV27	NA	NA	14	CASKVSSGANVLTF	TGTGCCAGCAAGGTCTCTTCTGGGGCCAACGTCCTGACTTTC
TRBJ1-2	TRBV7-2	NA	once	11	CASSPQGPVVF	TGTGCCAGCAGCCCTCAGGGGCCCGTGGTATTC
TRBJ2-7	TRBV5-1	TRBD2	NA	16	CASSLSGGFVRDEQYF	TGCGCCAGCAGCTTGTCCGGGGGGTTCGTCCGAGACGAGCAGTACTTC
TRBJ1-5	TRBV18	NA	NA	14	CASSPDTSNQPQHF	TGTGCCAGCTCACCGGACACGAGCAATCAGCCCCAGCATTTT
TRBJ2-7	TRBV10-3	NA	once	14	CAISVDKSVYEQYF	TGTGCCATCAGTGTCGATAAATCCGTCTACGAGCAGTACTTC
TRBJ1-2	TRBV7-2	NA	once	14	CATHREPTNYGYTF	TGTGCCACGCACAGGGAGCCCACTAACTATGGCTACACCTTC